This T cell receptor (beta chain) was identified in a study of cytotoxic CD8 clonotypes in ibrutinib-treated CLL. Study overall: Researchers reported about a dozen relapsed/refractory and some 14 treatment-naive patients, 17 of them IGHV unmutated.

Depth targeted 1 in 200,000 to 1 in 1 million T cells, averaging approximately 9.3x coverage per clonotype. The assay was immunoSEQ multiplex PCR, and TCRdb's table has in-frame clones only and misses some. This table holds about 140,000 clones, approximately 75% found once. Broader study findings: The study found public clonotypes uncommon, contracting or stable on treatment.

The V gene's germline CDR1 is SGDLS and CDR2 YYNGEE. The ends lost 6 bases at V and 4 bases at J; junction bases unmatched: 10. The CDR3 length is 15 residues. Remarks on this clone: Its antigen remains unidentified.

The clonotype comes from a human donor with chronic lymphocytic leukemia. This specimen was PBMCs, taken after 12 months of ibrutinib treatment. The chain is built from TRBV9 and TRBJ2-3; 8 nucleotides align to TRBD2. CDR3 DNA sequence: TGTGCCAGCACTCGGACTAGCTCTACCTCAGATACGCAGTATTTT. Translated, it gives CASTRTSSTSDTQYF.